One sample yielded the 28 T cell receptor beta chains listed below, sequenced in a study of shared clonotypes between healthy human individuals. Sequenced by immunoSEQ multiplex PCR; TCRdb stores in-frame clones only, minus some. The sample has around 2.5 million clones, roughly 93% seen once. Sequenced: naive CD4+ T cells from PBMCs. The subset here: CD45RA+ positively selected. The receptors come from a man aged 18 to 30 in good health. Some clones in this sample may be carry-over from other donors' samples.

The gene calls are TRBV7-8 and TRBJ2-5; D not certain. Trimming stripped 4 bases from V and 4 bases from J, with 4 bases between. Germline V gene sequence: CDR1 SGHVS, CDR2 FQNEAQ. This CDR3 contains 11 residues. The CDR3 here is CASSSGETQYF. CDR3 nucleotide sequence: TGTGCCAGCAGCTCGGGAGAGACCCAGTACTTC.

As for this clone: Distinct nucleotide sequences in the sample also encode this CDR3. The chain links TRBV6-5 to TRBJ1-1; 8 nucleotides line up with TRBD1. Looked up from germline, CDR1 is MNHEY and CDR2 is SVGAGI. The CDR3 is 12 residues long. V shed 5 bases and J 4 bases; nucleotides not matched to a gene: 0. The CDR3 bases are TGTGCCAGCAGTACAGGGGGCACTGAAGCTTTCTTT. Amino acid sequence: CASSTGGTEAFF.

A remark on this clone: In the same sample, other DNA sequences code for this CDR3. The V call is TRBV7-2, the J call TRBJ2-5; D is uncertain. Germline CDR1 and CDR2: SGHTA and FQGNSA. The length of the CDR3 is 15 residues. Trimming shortened V by 1 base and J by 2 bases, and 11 bases separated the two germline ends. CDR3 coding DNA: TGTGCCAGCAGCTTAGTATCTGGCCAGCAAGAGACCCAGTACTTC. Encoded protein: CASSLVSGQQETQYF.

V usage is TRBV6-4 and J usage is TRBJ2-2; 9 bases agree with TRBD2. CDR1 MRHNA and CDR2 SNTAGT come from the germline V gene. J gave up 1 base and V 8 bases, and 5 bases lay outside the gene matches. The CDR3 loop spans 15 amino acids. The CDR3 loop reads CASGQAGGNTGELFF. CDR3 bases: TGTGCCAGCGGTCAAGCGGGAGGGAACACCGGGGAGCTGTTTTTT.

The rearrangement links TRBV28 to TRBJ1-3; the D is unclear. The CDR3 sequence is 14 residues long. Germline V lookup: CDR1 MDHEN, CDR2 SYDVKM. V was shortened by 6 bases and J by 4 bases, with 13 bases between the two germline ends. CDR3 nucleotide sequence: TGTGCCAGCAGCCGATCCACACCGGGAAACACCATATATTTT. Its protein product is CASSRSTPGNTIYF.

The V gene is TRBV4-1, the J gene TRBJ2-5; the D gene could be TRBD1 or TRBD2 (5 bases each). There are 14 residues in the CDR3. Trimming removed 0 bases at V and 5 bases at J, with 10 bases between. CDR1 and CDR2 from the germline V gene are MGHRA and YSYEKL. CDR3 region: CASSQDEGRETQYF. The CDR3 DNA sequence: TGCGCCAGCAGCCAAGACGAGGGGCGGGAGACCCAGTACTTC.

The V and J genes are TRBV19 and TRBJ1-2; 8 nucleotides align to TRBD1. Unmatched junction bases numbered 7, after V lost 7 bases and J lost 0 bases. CDR3 length equals 15 residues. The germline V gene has CDR1 LNHDA and CDR2 SQIVND (reference sequence). CDR3 residues: CASTPQGAPNYGYTF. In nucleotides, the CDR3 is TGTGCCAGTACTCCGCAGGGGGCCCCTAACTATGGCTACACCTTC.

The rearrangement joins TRBV7-2 to TRBJ1-2, with D possibly TRBD1 on 5 matching bases. Germline V gene lookup returns CDR1 SGHTA and CDR2 FQGNSA. This CDR3 is built from 15 residues. V was pared by 5 bases and J by 8 bases, with 21 bases between. The CDR3: CASSQSAGTTRGYTF. For the CDR3, the DNA is TGTGCCAGCAGCCAATCCGCCGGGACTACCCGGGGCTACACCTTC. The whole variable domain, remainder taken from reference TRBV7-2 and TRBJ1-2, is GAGVSQSPSNKVTEKGKDVELRCDPISGHTALYWYRQSLGQGLEFLIYFQGNSAPDKSGLPSDRFSAERTGGSVSTLTIQRTQQEDSAVYLCASSQSAGTTRGYTFGSGTRLTVV.

The gene calls are TRBV28 and TRBJ1-3; D is undetermined. Per the germline V gene, CDR1 is MDHEN and CDR2 is SYDVKM. V was cut by 1 base and J by 0 bases, with 22 bases left in between. The CDR3 totals 20 residues. The CDR3 sequence: CASSLLGRWWQKDSGNTIYF. In nucleotides, the CDR3 is TGTGCCAGCAGTTTATTGGGTCGTTGGTGGCAGAAGGACTCTGGAAACACCATATATTTT.

The chain is built from TRBV15 and TRBJ2-1; TRBD2 aligns across 11 bases. Germline lookup yields CDR1 LNHNV and CDR2 YYDKDF (reference sequence). The CDR3 consists of 22 residues. The V segment lost 0 bases and the J segment 0 bases; nucleotides outside the gene matches: 16. The DNA for the CDR3 is TGTGCCACCAGCAGAGACCTTAGCGGGAGGGCCTCCCCTAGGAGCTCCTACAATGAGCAGTTCTTC. Its protein product is CATSRDLSGRASPRSSYNEQFF.

This sequence joins TRBV5-1 and TRBJ1-3; TRBD1 is a possible D gene (6 bases). The CDR3 spans 13 residues. The V end lost 2 bases, the J end lost 10 bases, and 13 bases lay between the germline ends. CDR1 and CDR2 (germline): SGHRS, YFSETQ. This chain's CDR3 is CASSFNRETTIYF. CDR3 nucleotides: TGCGCCAGCAGCTTCAACAGGGAAACAACCATATATTTT.

The chain's CDR3 is CASSYSPYVPEQYF. CDR3 DNA: TGTGCCAGCAGTTACTCGCCTTACGTTCCCGAGCAGTACTTC. V gene TRBV6-5 combines with J gene TRBJ2-7, with unresolved D. The CDR3 runs to 14 residues. Germline V CDR1 and CDR2: MNHEY, SVGAGI. Between the trimmed V and J ends, which lost 0 bases and 6 bases, there was a span of 12 bases.

V and J are TRBV9 and TRBJ2-1; 7 bases are a match to TRBD2. Germline CDR1 and CDR2: SGDLS and YYNGEE. Trimming cost V 0 bases and J 0 bases; bases outside gene matches: 3. CDR3 length: 16 residues. CDR3 sequence: CASSVVRGSSYNEQFF. CDR3 DNA sequence: TGTGCCAGCAGCGTAGTGCGCGGGAGCTCCTACAATGAGCAGTTCTTC.

The V gene is TRBV28, the J gene TRBJ1-4; 7 bases map to TRBD1. Germline CDR1 MDHEN, CDR2 SYDVKM. This CDR3 is 15 amino acids long. V trimming: 4 bases; J trimming: 6 bases; junction bases outside the gene matches: 8. CDR3: CASSSTGVADEKLFF. CDR3 sequence (DNA): TGTGCCAGCAGTTCAACAGGGGTAGCGGATGAAAAACTGTTTTTT. The variable domain in full, with the rest retrieved from reference TRBV28 and TRBJ1-4, is DVKVTQSSRYLVKRTGEKVFLECVQDMDHENMFWYRQDPGLGLRLIYFSYDVKMKEKGDIPEGYSVSREKKERFSLILESASTNQTSMYLCASSSTGVADEKLFFGSGTQLSVL.

This clone came up once. V and J are TRBV21-1 and TRBJ2-7. TRBV21-1 is a listed pseudogene. The CDR3 has 13 residues. Here the CDR3 DNA reads TGTGCCAGCAGCAAAGCTCCGTGTGCCGAGCAGTACTTC. This sequence encodes CASSKAPCAEQYF.

The chain is built from TRBV7-8 and TRBJ2-3; 7 positions match TRBD2. Germline V gene sequence: CDR1 SGHVS, CDR2 FQNEAQ. After removal of 1 base from V and 1 base from J, the junction contained 5 bases not matched to a gene. This CDR3 has 16 amino acids. In DNA form, the CDR3 reads TGTGCCAGCAGCTTAGATCGCGGGGGAGGCACAGATACGCAGTATTTT. Translated: CASSLDRGGGTDTQYF. The complete variable domain, with remaining parts taken from reference TRBV7-8 and TRBJ2-3, reads GAGVSQSPRYKVAKRGQDVALRCDPISGHVSLFWYQQALGQGPEFLTYFQNEAQLDKSGLPSDRFFAERPEGSVSTLKIQRTQQEDSAVYLCASSLDRGGGTDTQYFGPGTRLTVL.

This chain links TRBV4-2 with TRBJ2-2, with unresolved D. V was cut by 4 bases and J by 1 base, with 7 bases left in between. Germline lookup yields CDR1 LGHNA and CDR2 YNFKEQ. The CDR3 contains 14 residues. CDR3 sequence reads: CASSPLGNTGELFF. CDR3 DNA: TGTGCCAGCAGCCCCCTCGGGAACACCGGGGAGCTGTTTTTT.

V is TRBV27 and J is TRBJ1-5; D is ambiguous. V shed 3 bases and J shed 0 bases, with 12 bases lying between them. The CDR3 length is 16 residues. Germline-derived CDR1 and CDR2 are MNHEY and SMNVEV (reference sequence). The CDR3 region has the DNA TGTGCCAGCAGTTTGGGGAACGACCGTAGCAATCAGCCCCAGCATTTT. It codes for CASSLGNDRSNQPQHF.

The genes are TRBV7-8 and TRBJ2-7, with D perhaps TRBD2 (5 bases). V shed 8 bases and J shed 2 bases, with 13 bases lying between them. Germline lookup yields CDR1 SGHVS and CDR2 FQNEAQ. The CDR3 is 13 amino acids. CDR3 bases: TGTGCCAGCCGGGGATACAAAACCTACGAGCAGTACTTC. It is translated as CASRGYKTYEQYF.

Comment on this clone: The sample carries other DNA sequences with the same CDR3. The chain is built from TRBV5-1 and TRBJ2-1; D may be TRBD2 (5 bases). This CDR3 region has 16 residues. CDR1 is SGHRS and CDR2 is YFSETQ in the germline V gene. Trimming shortened V by 0 bases and J by 1 base, and 11 bases separated the two germline ends. As DNA, the CDR3 is TGCGCCAGCAGCTTGGCTTCCCCGGGGTCCTACAATGAGCAGTTCTTC. This encodes CASSLASPGSYNEQFF. The full variable domain, in which reference TRBV5-1 and TRBJ2-1 provide the parts outside the CDR3, is KAGVTQTPRYLIKTRGQQVTLSCSPISGHRSVSWYQQTPGQGLQFLFEYFSETQRNKGNFPGRFSGRQFSNSRSEMNVSTLELGDSALYLCASSLASPGSYNEQFFGPGTRLTVL.

Points on this clone: The same CDR3 is also encoded by other DNA sequences in this sample. CDR3 amino acids: CASRTSGGSYNEQFF. CDR3 coding DNA: TGTGCCAGCAGAACTAGCGGGGGGTCCTACAATGAGCAGTTCTTC. The rearrangement joins TRBV11-2 to TRBJ2-1; 12 nucleotides align to TRBD2. Germline CDR1 reads SGHAT; CDR2 reads FQNNGV. CDR3 length equals 15 residues. V gave up 6 bases and J gave up 1 base; unmatched junction bases: 1.

The rearrangement uses TRBV2 and TRBJ1-1; 7 nucleotides line up with TRBD1. Losses at the gene ends were 2 bases for V and 4 bases for J; bases not matched to a gene: 4. This CDR3 has 14 amino acids. Germline CDR1 reads SNHLY; CDR2 reads FYNNEI. The CDR3 DNA follows: TGTGCCAGCAGTGAATGGCAGGGGGTCACTGAAGCTTTCTTT. Protein: CASSEWQGVTEAFF.

The gene calls are TRBV5-1 and TRBJ1-1; 7 nucleotides align to TRBD1. The CDR3 is 16 residues long. The V segment lost 3 bases and the J segment 0 bases; nucleotides outside the gene matches: 8. CDR1 and CDR2 (germline): SGHRS, YFSETQ. Here the CDR3 DNA reads TGCGCCAGCAGCTCGGGACAGCCGGTAATGAACACTGAAGCTTTCTTT. Residues: CASSSGQPVMNTEAFF.

The chain carries TRBV2 and TRBJ1-4, with TRBD1 matching 9 bases. The CDR3 is 17 residues long. CDR1 and CDR2 (germline): SNHLY, FYNNEI. V shed 7 bases and J 0 bases; nucleotides not matched to a gene: 9. The CDR3, as DNA: TGTGCCAGCAAGTACGGGGGACAGGGCGCAACTAATGAAAAACTGTTTTTT. It specifies CASKYGGQGATNEKLFF.

This clone was detected a few times. The chain carries TRBV4-1 and TRBJ1-2; 7 positions match TRBD1. Germline loops: CDR1 MGHRA, CDR2 YSYEKL. The CDR3 is 14 amino acids. The V and J ends lost 3 bases and 4 bases, in that order; junction bases with no gene match: 5. The CDR3 nucleotides read TGCGCCAGCAGCCACGGGGACAGACCCTATGGCTACACCTTC. As protein: CASSHGDRPYGYTF.

The chain is built from TRBV5-5 and TRBJ1-4; 10 bases line up with TRBD1. Germline V gives CDR1 SGHKS, CDR2 YYEKEE (reference sequence). Unmatched junction bases numbered 2, after V lost 2 bases and J lost 4 bases. The CDR3 has 15 amino acids. The CDR3 DNA sequence: TGTGCCAGCAGCTTTGGGACAGGGGTTAATGAAAAACTGTTTTTT. Translated, it gives CASSFGTGVNEKLFF.

The chain carries TRBV28 and TRBJ2-3, with D possibly TRBD2 on 5 matching bases. The CDR3 covers 14 residues. From germline, CDR1 is MDHEN and CDR2 SYDVKM. The V end lost 8 bases, the J end lost 0 bases, and 12 bases lay between the germline ends. CDR3 bases: TGTGCCAGCCGGCGGGCGGGCAGCACAGATACGCAGTATTTT. It specifies CASRRAGSTDTQYF.

The V gene is TRBV6-1, the J gene TRBJ2-1; 9 bases line up with TRBD2. The CDR3 covers 16 residues. Per the germline V gene, CDR1 is MNHNS and CDR2 is SASEGT. V lost 0 bases to trimming and J lost 15 bases; unmatched junction nucleotides: 15. CDR3 protein: CASSEAPSGIKFKRFF. CDR3 in DNA: TGTGCCAGCAGTGAAGCTCCTAGCGGGATTAAATTCAAACGGTTCTTC.